This T cell receptor beta chain emerged from a study of blood T cell repertoires in COVID-19. About the research overall: Spain, Italy and the United States supplied samples that represented acute and convalescent COVID-19. Nucleic acid was either cDNA or gDNA, and it came from T cells, B-cell-depleted T cells, or PBMCs.

From germline, CDR1 is MNHEY and CDR2 SVGAGI. V lost 6 bases and J lost 2, with 10 bases in between. This CDR3 has 13 residues. Source study methods: Cell counts per sample came from amplifying reference gene primers. Using immunoSEQ multiplex PCR, the repertoire was profiled, and TCRdb retains in-frame clones only, with some absent. V and J calls and clone size come straight from that table; D and trimming were deduced from the DNA. The sample holds under 300,000 clones, approximately 80% seen once. The sequence was collected from a man under 40 who had recovered from COVID-19. The chain is built from TRBV6-5 and TRBJ2-5; no clear D gene. The sequenced sample consisted of peripheral blood. The CDR3 bases are TGTGCCAGCAGGCGGCAGATACAAGAGACCCAGTACTTC. Translating it yields CASRRQIQETQYF.